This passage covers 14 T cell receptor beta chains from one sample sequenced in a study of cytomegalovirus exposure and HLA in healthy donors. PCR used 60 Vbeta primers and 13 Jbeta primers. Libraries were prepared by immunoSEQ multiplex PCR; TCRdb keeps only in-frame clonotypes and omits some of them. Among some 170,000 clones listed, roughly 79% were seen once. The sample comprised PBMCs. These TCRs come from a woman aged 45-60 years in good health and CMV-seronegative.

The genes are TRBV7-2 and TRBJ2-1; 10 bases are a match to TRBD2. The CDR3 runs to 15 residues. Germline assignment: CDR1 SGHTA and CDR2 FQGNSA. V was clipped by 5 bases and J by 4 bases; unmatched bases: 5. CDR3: CASSGGLADYNEQFF. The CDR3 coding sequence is TGTGCCAGCAGCGGTGGACTAGCGGATTACAATGAGCAGTTCTTC.

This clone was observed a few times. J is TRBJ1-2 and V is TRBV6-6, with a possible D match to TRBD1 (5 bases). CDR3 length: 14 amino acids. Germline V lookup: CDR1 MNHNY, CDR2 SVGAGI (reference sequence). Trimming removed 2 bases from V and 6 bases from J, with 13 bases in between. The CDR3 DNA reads TGTGCCAGCAGTTACAAGACAGAAAGTCATGGCTACACCTTC. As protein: CASSYKTESHGYTF.

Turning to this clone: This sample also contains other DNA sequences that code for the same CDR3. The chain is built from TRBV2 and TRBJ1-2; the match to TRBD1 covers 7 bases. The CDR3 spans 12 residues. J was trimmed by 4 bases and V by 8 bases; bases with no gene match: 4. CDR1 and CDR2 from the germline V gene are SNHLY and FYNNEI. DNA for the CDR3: TGTGCCAGCTCCAGGGACAGCTATGGCTACACCTTC. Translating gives CASSRDSYGYTF.

CDR3 bases: TGTGCCAGCAGTTTAACAGGGGGCTTTGGCTACACCTTC. It yields the protein CASSLTGGFGYTF. The genes are TRBV27 and TRBJ1-2; 9 bases agree with TRBD1. The CDR3 is 13 amino acids. V shed 2 bases, J shed 7 bases, and the junction held 2 bases outside the gene matches. The germline CDR1 and CDR2 sequences are MNHEY and SMNVEV (reference sequence).

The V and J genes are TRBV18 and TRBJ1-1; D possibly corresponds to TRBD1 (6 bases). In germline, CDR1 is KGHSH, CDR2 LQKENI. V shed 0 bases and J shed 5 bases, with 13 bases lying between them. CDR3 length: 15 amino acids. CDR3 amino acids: CASSPPPGVGTEAFF. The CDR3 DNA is TGTGCCAGCTCACCACCACCAGGGGTGGGAACTGAAGCTTTCTTT.

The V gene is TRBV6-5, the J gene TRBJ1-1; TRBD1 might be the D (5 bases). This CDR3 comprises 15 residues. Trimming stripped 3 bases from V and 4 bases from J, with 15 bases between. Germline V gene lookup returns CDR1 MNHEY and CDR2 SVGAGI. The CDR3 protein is CASSYEIGGPTEAFF. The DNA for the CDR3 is TGTGCCAGCAGTTATGAAATCGGGGGACCCACTGAAGCTTTCTTT.

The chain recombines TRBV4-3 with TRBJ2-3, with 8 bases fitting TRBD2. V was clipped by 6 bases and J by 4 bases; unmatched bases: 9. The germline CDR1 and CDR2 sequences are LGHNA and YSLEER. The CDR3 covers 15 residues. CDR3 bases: TGCGCCAGCAGGCTCGGGAGGGAACGACCAGATACGCAGTATTTT. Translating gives CASRLGRERPDTQYF.

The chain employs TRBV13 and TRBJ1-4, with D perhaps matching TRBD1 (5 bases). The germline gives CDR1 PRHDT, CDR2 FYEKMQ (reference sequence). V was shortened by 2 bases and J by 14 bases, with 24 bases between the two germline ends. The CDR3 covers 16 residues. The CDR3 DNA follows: TGTGCCAGCAGCTTAAGGATTTCGACAGACAATGATCGGCTGTTTTTT. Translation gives CASSLRISTDNDRLFF.

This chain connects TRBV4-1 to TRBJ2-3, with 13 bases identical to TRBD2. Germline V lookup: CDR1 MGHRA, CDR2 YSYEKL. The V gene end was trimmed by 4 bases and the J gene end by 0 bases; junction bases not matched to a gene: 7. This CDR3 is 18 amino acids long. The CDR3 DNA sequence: TGCGCCAGCAGCCTCCGGACTAGCGGGAGCGCTAGCACAGATACGCAGTATTTT. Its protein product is CASSLRTSGSASTDTQYF.

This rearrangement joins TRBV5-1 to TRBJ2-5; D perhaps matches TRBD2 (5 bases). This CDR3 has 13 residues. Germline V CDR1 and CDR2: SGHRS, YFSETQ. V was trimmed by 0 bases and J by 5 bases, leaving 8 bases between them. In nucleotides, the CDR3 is TGCGCCAGCAGCTTGGAAGGCGGGGAGACCCAGTACTTC. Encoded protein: CASSLEGGETQYF.

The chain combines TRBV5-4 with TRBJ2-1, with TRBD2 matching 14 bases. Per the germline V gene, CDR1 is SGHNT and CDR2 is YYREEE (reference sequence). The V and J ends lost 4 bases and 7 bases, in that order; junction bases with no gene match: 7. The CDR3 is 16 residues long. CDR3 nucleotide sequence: TGTGCCAGCAGCCCGGGACTAGCGGGAGTAGTAAATGAGCAGTTCTTC. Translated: CASSPGLAGVVNEQFF.

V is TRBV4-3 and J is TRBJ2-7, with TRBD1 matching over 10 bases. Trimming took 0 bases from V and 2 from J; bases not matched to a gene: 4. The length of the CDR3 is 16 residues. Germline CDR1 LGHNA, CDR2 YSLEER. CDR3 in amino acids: CASSQDSGTGAYEQYF. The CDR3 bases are TGCGCCAGCAGCCAAGATTCCGGGACAGGGGCCTACGAGCAGTACTTC.

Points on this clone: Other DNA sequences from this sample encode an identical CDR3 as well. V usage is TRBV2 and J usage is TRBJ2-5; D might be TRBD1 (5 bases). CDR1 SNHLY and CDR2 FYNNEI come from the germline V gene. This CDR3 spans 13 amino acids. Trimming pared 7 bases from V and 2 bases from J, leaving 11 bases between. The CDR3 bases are TGTGCCAGCAATAGGGGCAGACAAGAGACCCAGTACTTC. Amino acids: CASNRGRQETQYF.

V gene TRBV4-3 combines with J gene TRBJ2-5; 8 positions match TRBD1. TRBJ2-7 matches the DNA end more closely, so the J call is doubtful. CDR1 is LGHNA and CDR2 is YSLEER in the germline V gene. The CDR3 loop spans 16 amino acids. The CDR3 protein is CASTPDRATSSYEQYF. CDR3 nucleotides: TGCGCCAGCACCCCGGACAGGGCAACATCCTCCTACGAGCAGTACTTC.